A single sample gave rise to the 11 T cell receptor beta chains below, sequenced in a study of follicular helper T cells after annual influenza vaccination. Assay: immunoSEQ multiplex PCR; the TCRdb copy retains only in-frame clones and omits some. Of about 2,300 clones in the sample, approximately 89% were seen once. Time point meaning: 2015-2016 season, pre-vaccination. Sequencing used CXCR5- memory CD4+ T cells sorted from blood, obtained on the day of influenza vaccination. The receptors here all came from an adult who received the influenza vaccine.

The chain couples TRBV27 to TRBJ2-7; 10 nucleotides line up with TRBD1. J was trimmed by 4 bases and V by 6 bases; bases with no gene match: 12. This CDR3 is 16 amino acids long. From germline, CDR1 is MNHEY and CDR2 SMNVEV (reference sequence). In DNA, the CDR3 is TGTGCCAGCAGGGGTCACGGAGGGGACAGGGGTTACGAGCAGTACTTC. Amino acids: CASRGHGGDRGYEQYF.

A remark on this clone: The germline gene is not matched at one end of the junction; a read error may be the cause. The rearrangement joins TRBV5-8 to TRBJ1-4; a weak D match, TRBD1 (5 bases). The germline V gene has CDR1 SGHTS and CDR2 YDEGEE. The CDR3 runs to 12 residues. CDR3 nucleotide sequence: TGTGCCAGCAGCTCCCCCCCGGGCCCAGGGATTTTT. Translated, it gives CASSSPPGPGIF.

This chain joins TRBV29-1 and TRBJ1-2; D is unresolved. CDR1 is SQVTM, CDR2 ANQGSEA, per germline. CDR3 length: 14 residues. Trimming took off 0 bases at V and 4 bases at J, with 12 bases between the two ends. In nucleotides, the CDR3 is TGCAGCGTTGAAGATCGCGCGGGGAGCTATGGCTACACCTTC. This gives the protein CSVEDRAGSYGYTF.

The V and J genes are TRBV11-3 and TRBJ2-3; D is unclear. Trimming removed 2 bases from V and 1 base from J, with 4 bases in between. Germline values: CDR1 SGHNT, CDR2 YENEEA. The CDR3 totals 13 residues. The CDR3 sequence is CASSLRGTDTQYF. CDR3 in DNA: TGTGCCAGCAGCTTAAGGGGCACAGATACGCAGTATTTT. The variable domain in full, completed from reference TRBV11-3 and TRBJ2-3, reads EAGVVQSPRYKIIEKKQPVAFWCNPISGHNTLYWYLQNLGQGPELLIRYENEEAVDDSQLPKDRFSAERLKGVDSTLKIQPAELGDSAVYLCASSLRGTDTQYFGPGTRLTVL.

The CDR3 loop reads CASSLTGTTDIQYF. Here the CDR3 DNA reads TGTGCCAGCAGTTTGACAGGGACGACGGACATTCAGTACTTC. V usage is TRBV28 and J usage is TRBJ2-4; TRBD1 aligns across 7 bases. The CDR3 is 14 amino acids. The J segment lost 8 bases and the V segment lost 3 bases, leaving 7 bases of the junction unmatched. Per the germline V gene, CDR1 is MDHEN and CDR2 is SYDVKM.

The sample holds a few counts of this clone. The rearrangement uses TRBV7-9 and TRBJ2-7, with a weak D call TRBD1 (5 bases). Deletions cut 3 bases from V and 2 bases from J, with 14 bases between. The CDR3 contains 15 residues. Per germline, CDR1 SEHNR and CDR2 FQNEAQ (reference sequence). The CDR3, as DNA: TGTGCCAGCAGCTTTCCTGAGGACACTGCCTACGAGCAGTACTTC. As protein: CASSFPEDTAYEQYF.

This clone was seen more than once but under ten times. The V call is TRBV27, the J call TRBJ2-7; the match to TRBD1 covers 8 bases. The CDR3 totals 13 residues. CDR1 is MNHEY, CDR2 SMNVEV, per germline (reference sequence). The V segment lost 1 base and the J segment 4 bases; nucleotides outside the gene matches: 0. The CDR3 DNA reads as TGTGCCAGCAGTTTATACAGGGGGTACGAGCAGTACTTC. Translating gives CASSLYRGYEQYF.

The genes are TRBV27 and TRBJ1-1; the D is unclear. In germline, CDR1 is MNHEY, CDR2 SMNVEV (reference sequence). V lost 6 bases and J 7 bases, leaving 15 bases between the germline ends. This CDR3 has 13 residues. DNA for the CDR3: TGTGCCAGCAGGTTGCGGGGTAGTAATGAAGCTTTCTTT. This sequence encodes CASRLRGSNEAFF.

The chain carries TRBV30 and TRBJ2-7; D is uncertain. The CDR3 runs to 14 residues. CDR1 and CDR2 from the germline V gene are GTSNPN and SVGIG (reference sequence). V dropped 0 bases and J dropped 2 bases, with 11 bases sitting between them. CDR3 DNA: TGTGCCTGGAGTGTACTGAGATCCCCCTACGAGCAGTACTTC. This gives the protein CAWSVLRSPYEQYF.

The rearrangement joins TRBV6-1 to TRBJ2-1; TRBD1 agrees at 10 bases. The CDR3 sequence is 16 residues long. V was clipped by 2 bases and J by 8 bases; unmatched bases: 9. From germline, CDR1 is MNHNS and CDR2 SASEGT. This chain's CDR3 is CASSEYGTGVRDEQFF. CDR3 DNA: TGTGCCAGCAGTGAATATGGGACAGGGGTGAGGGATGAGCAGTTCTTC.

J is TRBJ2-6 and V is TRBV19; possible D gene TRBD1, 5 bases. V lost 0 bases and J lost 2, with 14 bases in between. The CDR3 contains 18 residues. The germline V gene encodes CDR1 LNHDA and CDR2 SQIVND (reference sequence). In DNA form, the CDR3 reads TGTGCCAGTAGTATAGAGAAGCAGGGTGTTACTGGGGCCAACGTCCTGACTTTC. Translating it yields CASSIEKQGVTGANVLTF.